The next 4 T cell receptor beta chains were all read from a single sample in a study of cytomegalovirus exposure and HLA in healthy donors. PCR primers comprised 60 Vbeta and 13 Jbeta primers. TCRdb's copy holds only in-frame clones and misses some; the assay was immunoSEQ multiplex PCR. The sample lists some 190,000 clones; about 81% were seen once. The specimen sequenced was PBMCs. Receptors originate from a man aged 25 to 40 in good health and CMV-seropositive.

This clone was counted a single time. The J gene is TRBJ1-5, the V gene TRBV27; TRBD1 matches 7 bases. The CDR3 consists of 16 residues. The germline V gene encodes CDR1 MNHEY and CDR2 SMNVEV (reference sequence). V was clipped by 3 bases and J by 4 bases; unmatched bases: 9. The CDR3 region is CASSFSTGTENQPQHF. The DNA for the CDR3 is TGTGCCAGCAGTTTCTCCACCGGGACAGAGAATCAGCCCCAGCATTTT.

The chain combines TRBV4-1 with TRBJ2-7; 7 nucleotides line up with TRBD1. Germline V CDR1 and CDR2: MGHRA, YSYEKL. CDR3 length: 16 residues. V lost 1 base to trimming and J lost 2 bases; unmatched junction nucleotides: 8. This chain's CDR3 is CASSQAKGAGTYEQYF. The DNA for the CDR3 is TGCGCCAGCAGCCAAGCAAAGGGGGCCGGAACCTACGAGCAGTACTTC.

This chain links TRBV19 with TRBJ1-3; D may be TRBD1 (5 bases). The germline gives CDR1 LNHDA, CDR2 SQIVND (reference sequence). The CDR3 runs to 15 residues. Trimming stripped 5 bases from V and 0 bases from J, with 11 bases between. The CDR3 sequence: CASSLGLTSGNTIYF. CDR3 in DNA: TGTGCCAGTAGTTTGGGACTGACCTCTGGAAACACCATATATTTT.

The rearrangement links TRBV19 to TRBJ2-1; 8 bases fit TRBD2. Germline trimming cut 8 bases from V and 7 bases from J; bases unmatched to any gene: 16. This CDR3 region has 16 residues. Per germline, CDR1 LNHDA and CDR2 SQIVND (reference sequence). The CDR3 is CASPPAGAGGGNEQFF. The DNA for the CDR3 is TGTGCCAGTCCCCCCGCCGGGGCGGGGGGAGGGAATGAGCAGTTCTTC.